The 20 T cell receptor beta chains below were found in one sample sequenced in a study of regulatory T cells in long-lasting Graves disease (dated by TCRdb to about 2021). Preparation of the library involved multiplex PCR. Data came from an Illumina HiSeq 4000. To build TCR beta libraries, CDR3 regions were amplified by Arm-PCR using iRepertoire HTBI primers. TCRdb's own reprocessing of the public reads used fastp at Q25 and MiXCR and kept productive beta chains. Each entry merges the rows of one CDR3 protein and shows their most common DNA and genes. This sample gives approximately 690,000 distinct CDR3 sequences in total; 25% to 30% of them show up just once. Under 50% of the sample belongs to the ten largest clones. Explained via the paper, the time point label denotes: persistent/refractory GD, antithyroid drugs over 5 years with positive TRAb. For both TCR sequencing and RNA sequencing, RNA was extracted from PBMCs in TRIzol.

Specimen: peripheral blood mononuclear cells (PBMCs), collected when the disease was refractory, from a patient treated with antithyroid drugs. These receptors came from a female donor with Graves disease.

As DNA, the CDR3 is TGTGCCAGCAGCGCAAACAGGGGACGCTACTATGGCTACACCTTC. Its protein product is CASSANRGRYYGYTF. The chain recombines TRBV28 with TRBJ1-2; 7 bases are a match to TRBD1. The CDR3 contains 15 residues. V gave up 6 bases and J gave up 3 bases; unmatched junction bases: 10. In germline, CDR1 is MDHEN, CDR2 SYDVKM.

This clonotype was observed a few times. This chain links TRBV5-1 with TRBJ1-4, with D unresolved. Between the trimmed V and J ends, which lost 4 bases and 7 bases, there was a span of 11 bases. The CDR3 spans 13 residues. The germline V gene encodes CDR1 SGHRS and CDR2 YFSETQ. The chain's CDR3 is CASSVGSGEKLFF. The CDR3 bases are TGCGCCAGCAGCGTGGGATCGGGTGAAAAACTGTTTTTT.

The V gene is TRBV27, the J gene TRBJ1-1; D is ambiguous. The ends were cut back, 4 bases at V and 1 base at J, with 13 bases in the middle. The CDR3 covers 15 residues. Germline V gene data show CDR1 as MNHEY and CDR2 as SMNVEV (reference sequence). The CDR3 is CASSYVYAQNTEAFF. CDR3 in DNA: TGTGCCAGCAGTTACGTTTATGCACAGAACACTGAAGCTTTCTTT.

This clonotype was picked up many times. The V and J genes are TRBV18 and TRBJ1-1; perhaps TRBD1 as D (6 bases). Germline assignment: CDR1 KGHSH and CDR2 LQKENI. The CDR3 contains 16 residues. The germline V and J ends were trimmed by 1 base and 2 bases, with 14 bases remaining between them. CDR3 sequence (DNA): TGTGCCAGCTCACCACTAATGGGGGCGGACAACACTGAAGCTTTCTTT. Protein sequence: CASSPLMGADNTEAFF.

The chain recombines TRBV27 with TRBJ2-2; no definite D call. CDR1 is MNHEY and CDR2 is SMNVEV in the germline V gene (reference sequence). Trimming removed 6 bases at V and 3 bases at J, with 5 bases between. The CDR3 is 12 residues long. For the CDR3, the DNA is TGTGCCAGCAGGCGGTACACCGGGGAGCTGTTTTTT. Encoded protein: CASRRYTGELFF.

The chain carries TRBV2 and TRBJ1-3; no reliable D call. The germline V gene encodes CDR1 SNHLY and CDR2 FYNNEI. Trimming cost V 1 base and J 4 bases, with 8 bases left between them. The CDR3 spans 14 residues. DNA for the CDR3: TGTGCCAGCAGTGAAGGTTTGTCCGGAAACACCATATATTTT. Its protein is CASSEGLSGNTIYF.

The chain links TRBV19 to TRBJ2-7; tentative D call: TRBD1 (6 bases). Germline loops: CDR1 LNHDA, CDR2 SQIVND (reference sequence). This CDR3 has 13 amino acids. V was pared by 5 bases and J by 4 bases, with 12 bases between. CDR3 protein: CASSPEDRYEQYF. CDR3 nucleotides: TGTGCCAGTAGTCCTGAGGACAGATACGAGCAGTACTTC.

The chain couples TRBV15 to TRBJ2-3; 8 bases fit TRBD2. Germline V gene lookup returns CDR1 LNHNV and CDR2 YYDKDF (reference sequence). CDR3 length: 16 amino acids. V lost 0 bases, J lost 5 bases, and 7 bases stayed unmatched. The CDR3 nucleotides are TGTGCCACCAGCAGAGATCAGCGGGAGCTCATAGATACGCAGTATTTT. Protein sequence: CATSRDQRELIDTQYF.

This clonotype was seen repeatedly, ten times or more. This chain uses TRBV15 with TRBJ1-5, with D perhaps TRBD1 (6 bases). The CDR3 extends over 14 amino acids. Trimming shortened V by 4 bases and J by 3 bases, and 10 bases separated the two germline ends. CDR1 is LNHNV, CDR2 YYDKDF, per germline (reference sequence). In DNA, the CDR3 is TGTGCCACCAGCAAAGGACAGTTCAATCAGCCCCAGCATTTT. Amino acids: CATSKGQFNQPQHF.

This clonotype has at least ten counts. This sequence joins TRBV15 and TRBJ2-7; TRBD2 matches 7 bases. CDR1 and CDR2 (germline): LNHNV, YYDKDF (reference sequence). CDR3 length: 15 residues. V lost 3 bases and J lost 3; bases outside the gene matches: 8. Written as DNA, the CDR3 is TGTGCCACCAGCAGTCCGCAGACGGGGGGCTACGAGCAGTACTTC. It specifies CATSSPQTGGYEQYF.

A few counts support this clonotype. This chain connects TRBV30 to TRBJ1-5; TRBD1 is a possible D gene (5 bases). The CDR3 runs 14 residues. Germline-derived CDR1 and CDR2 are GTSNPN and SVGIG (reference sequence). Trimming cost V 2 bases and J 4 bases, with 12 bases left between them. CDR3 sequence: CAWSIWGSNQPQHF. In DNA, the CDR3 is TGTGCCTGGAGTATATGGGGCTCTAATCAGCCCCAGCATTTT. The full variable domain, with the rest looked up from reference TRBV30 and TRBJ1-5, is SQTIHQWPATLVQPVGSPLSLECTVEGTSNPNLYWYRQAAGRGLQLLFYSVGIGQISSEVPQNLSASRPQDRQFILSSKKLLLSDSGFYLCAWSIWGSNQPQHFGDGTRLSIL.

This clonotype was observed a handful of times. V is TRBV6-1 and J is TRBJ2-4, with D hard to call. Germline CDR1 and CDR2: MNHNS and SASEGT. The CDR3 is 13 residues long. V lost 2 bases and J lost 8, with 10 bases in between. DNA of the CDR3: TGTGCCAGCAGTGAAAGGGTGGGTTACATTCAGTACTTC. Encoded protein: CASSERVGYIQYF.

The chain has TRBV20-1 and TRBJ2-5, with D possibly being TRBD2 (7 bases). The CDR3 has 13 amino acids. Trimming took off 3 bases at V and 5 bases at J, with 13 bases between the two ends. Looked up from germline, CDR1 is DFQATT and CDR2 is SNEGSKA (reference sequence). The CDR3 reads CSARGGGGETQYF. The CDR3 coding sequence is TGCAGTGCTAGGGGAGGGGGGGGTGAGACCCAGTACTTC.

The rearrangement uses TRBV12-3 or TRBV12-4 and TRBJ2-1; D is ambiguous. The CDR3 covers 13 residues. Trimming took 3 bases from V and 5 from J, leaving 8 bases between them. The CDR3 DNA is TGTGCCAGCAGTTTGGTCCGAAACAATGAGCAGTTCTTC. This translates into CASSLVRNNEQFF.

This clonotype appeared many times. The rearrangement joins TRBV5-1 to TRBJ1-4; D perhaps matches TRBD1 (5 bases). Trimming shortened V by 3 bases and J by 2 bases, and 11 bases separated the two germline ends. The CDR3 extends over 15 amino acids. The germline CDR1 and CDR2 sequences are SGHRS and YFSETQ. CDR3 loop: CASSSSGGTNEKLFF. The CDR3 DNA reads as TGCGCCAGCAGCTCGTCGGGGGGGACTAATGAAAAACTGTTTTTT.

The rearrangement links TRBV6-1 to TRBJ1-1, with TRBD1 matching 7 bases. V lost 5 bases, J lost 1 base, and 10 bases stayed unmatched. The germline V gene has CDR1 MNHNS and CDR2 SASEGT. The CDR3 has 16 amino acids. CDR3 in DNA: TGTGCCAGCAGTCCCCTTGGACAGGTTAGGAACACTGAAGCTTTCTTT. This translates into CASSPLGQVRNTEAFF.

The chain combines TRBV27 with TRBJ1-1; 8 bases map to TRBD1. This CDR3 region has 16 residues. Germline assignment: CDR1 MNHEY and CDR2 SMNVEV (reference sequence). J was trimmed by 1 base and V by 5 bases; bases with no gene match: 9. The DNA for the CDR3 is TGTGCCAGCAGTCGTCGGACAGGGCTAACGAACACTGAAGCTTTCTTT. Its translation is CASSRRTGLTNTEAFF.

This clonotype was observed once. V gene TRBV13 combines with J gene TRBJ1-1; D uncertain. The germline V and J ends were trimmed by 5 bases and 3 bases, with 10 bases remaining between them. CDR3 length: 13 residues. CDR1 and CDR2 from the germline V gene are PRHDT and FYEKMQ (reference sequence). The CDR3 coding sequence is TGTGCCAGCAGCGCCGGAGGATACACTGAAGCTTTCTTT. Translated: CASSAGGYTEAFF. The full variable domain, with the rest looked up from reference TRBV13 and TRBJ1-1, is AAGVIQSPRHLIKEKRETATLKCYPIPRHDTVYWYQQGPGQDPQFLISFYEKMQSDKGSIPDRFSAQQFSDYHSELNMSSLELGDSALYFCASSAGGYTEAFFGQGTRLTVV.

CDR3 coding DNA: TGTGCCAGCAGCCGGGGCGGCAGGGGGAACACTGAAGCTTTCTTT. Encoded protein: CASSRGGRGNTEAFF. The gene calls are TRBV6-2 or TRBV6-3 and TRBJ1-1; TRBD1 is a possible D gene (6 bases). Germline CDR1 MNHEY, CDR2 SVGEGT. This CDR3 contains 15 residues. V was shortened by 6 bases and J by 1 base, with 15 bases between the two germline ends.

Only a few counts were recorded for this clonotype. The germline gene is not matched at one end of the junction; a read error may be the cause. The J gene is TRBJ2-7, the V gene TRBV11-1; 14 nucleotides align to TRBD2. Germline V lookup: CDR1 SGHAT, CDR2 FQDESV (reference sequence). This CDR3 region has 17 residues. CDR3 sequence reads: CASSPGTSGSVDYEQYF. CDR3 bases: TGCGCCAGCAGTCCCGGGACTAGCGGGAGCGTCGACTACGAGCAGTACTTC.